The 4 T cell receptor beta chains below come from one sample, sequenced in a study of shared clonotypes between healthy human individuals. This table comes from immunoSEQ multiplex PCR, and its TCRdb copy is limited to in-frame clones, with some not included. The sample gives about 2.4 million clones, roughly 93% of which show up once; approximately 0.36% is in the top ten. Sequencing used naive CD4+ T cells from PBMCs. Subset denoted: CD45RA+ positively selected. Receptors originate from a young man in good health. Some clones in this sample may be carry-over from other donors' samples.

A remark on this clone: The sample holds other DNA sequences that translate to the same CDR3. The rearrangement links TRBV7-9 to TRBJ1-1, with no clear D. In germline, CDR1 is SEHNR, CDR2 FQNEAQ (reference sequence). The V gene lost 1 base and the J gene lost 1 base, with 7 bases spanning the gap. CDR3 length equals 14 residues. This CDR3 reads CASSLGNRNTEAFF. Here the CDR3 DNA reads TGTGCCAGCAGCTTAGGAAACAGGAACACTGAAGCTTTCTTT.

V usage is TRBV9 and J usage is TRBJ2-1; 12 bases match TRBD2. Trimming removed 2 bases from V and 6 bases from J; junction bases left unmatched: 6. The CDR3 totals 16 residues. Germline CDR1 is SGDLS and CDR2 is YYNGEE. The CDR3 region is CASSVRRTSGTNEQFF. The CDR3, as DNA: TGTGCCAGCAGCGTCAGGAGGACTAGCGGGACCAATGAGCAGTTCTTC.

This clone was seen only a few times. The chain links TRBV2 to TRBJ2-5; D is undetermined. V dropped 3 bases and J dropped 9 bases, with 8 bases sitting between them. The CDR3 runs to 11 residues. The germline V gene has CDR1 SNHLY and CDR2 FYNNEI. The CDR3 reads CASSDSTAQYF. In nucleotides, the CDR3 is TGTGCCAGCAGTGACAGCACGGCCCAGTACTTC.

Of note for this clone: At the DNA level, this CDR3 is encoded by other sequences in the same sample as well. V is TRBV29-1 and J is TRBJ2-7, with TRBD2 as a possible D gene (6 bases). Germline V gene lookup returns CDR1 SQVTM and CDR2 ANQGSEA. This CDR3 region has 12 residues. Trimming took off 3 bases at V and 2 bases at J, with 8 bases between the two ends. The CDR3 protein is CSVERDPYEQYF. The CDR3 DNA reads TGCAGCGTTGAGCGGGACCCCTACGAGCAGTACTTC.